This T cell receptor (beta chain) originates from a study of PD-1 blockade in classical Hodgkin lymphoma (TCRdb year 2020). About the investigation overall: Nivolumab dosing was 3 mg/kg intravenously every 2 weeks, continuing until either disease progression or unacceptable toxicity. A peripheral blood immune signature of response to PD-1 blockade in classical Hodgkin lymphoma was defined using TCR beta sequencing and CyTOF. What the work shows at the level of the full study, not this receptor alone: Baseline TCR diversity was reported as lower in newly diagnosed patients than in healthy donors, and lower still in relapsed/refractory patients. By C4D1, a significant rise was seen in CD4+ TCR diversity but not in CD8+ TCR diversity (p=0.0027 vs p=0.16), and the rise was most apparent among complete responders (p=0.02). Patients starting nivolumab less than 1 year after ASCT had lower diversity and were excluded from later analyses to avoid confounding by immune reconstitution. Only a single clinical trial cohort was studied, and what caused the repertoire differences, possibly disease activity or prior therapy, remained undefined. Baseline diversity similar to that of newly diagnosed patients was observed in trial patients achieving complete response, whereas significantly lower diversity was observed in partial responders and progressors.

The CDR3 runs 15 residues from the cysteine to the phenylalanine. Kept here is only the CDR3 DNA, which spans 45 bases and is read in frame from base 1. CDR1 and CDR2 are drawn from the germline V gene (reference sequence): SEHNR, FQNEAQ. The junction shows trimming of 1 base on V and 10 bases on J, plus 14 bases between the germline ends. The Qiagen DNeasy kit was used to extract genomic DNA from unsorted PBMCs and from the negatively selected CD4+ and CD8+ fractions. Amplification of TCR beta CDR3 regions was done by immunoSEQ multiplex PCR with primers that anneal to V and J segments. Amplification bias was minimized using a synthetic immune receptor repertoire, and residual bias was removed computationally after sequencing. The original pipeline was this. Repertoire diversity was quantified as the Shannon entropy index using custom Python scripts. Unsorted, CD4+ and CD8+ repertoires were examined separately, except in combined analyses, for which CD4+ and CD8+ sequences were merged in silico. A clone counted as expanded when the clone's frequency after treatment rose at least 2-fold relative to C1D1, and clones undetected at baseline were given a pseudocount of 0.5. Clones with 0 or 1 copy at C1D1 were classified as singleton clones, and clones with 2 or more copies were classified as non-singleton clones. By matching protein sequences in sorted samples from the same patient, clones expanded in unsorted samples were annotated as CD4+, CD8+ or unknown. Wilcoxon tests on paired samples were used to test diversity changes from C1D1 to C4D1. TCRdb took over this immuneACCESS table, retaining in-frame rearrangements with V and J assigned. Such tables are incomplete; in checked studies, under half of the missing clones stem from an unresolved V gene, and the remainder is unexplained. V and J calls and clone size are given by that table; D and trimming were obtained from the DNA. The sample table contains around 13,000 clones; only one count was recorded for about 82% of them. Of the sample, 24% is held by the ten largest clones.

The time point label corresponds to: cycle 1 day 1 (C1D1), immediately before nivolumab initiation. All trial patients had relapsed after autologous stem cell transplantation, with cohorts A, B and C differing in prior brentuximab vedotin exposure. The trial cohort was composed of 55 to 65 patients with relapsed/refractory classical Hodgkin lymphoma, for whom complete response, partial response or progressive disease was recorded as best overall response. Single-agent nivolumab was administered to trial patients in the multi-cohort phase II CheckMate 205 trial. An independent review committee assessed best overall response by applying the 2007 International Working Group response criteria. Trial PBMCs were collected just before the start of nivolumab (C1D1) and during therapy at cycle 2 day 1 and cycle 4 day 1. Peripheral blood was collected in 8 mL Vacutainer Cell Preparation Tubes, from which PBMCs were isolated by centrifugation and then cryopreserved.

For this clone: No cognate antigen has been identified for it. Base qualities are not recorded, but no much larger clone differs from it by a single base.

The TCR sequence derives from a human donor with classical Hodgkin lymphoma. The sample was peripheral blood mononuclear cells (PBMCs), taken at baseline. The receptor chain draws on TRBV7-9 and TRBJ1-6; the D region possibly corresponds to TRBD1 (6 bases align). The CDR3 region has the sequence CASSLVTGSGSPLHF. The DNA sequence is TGTGCCAGCAGCTTAGTTACAGGGAGTGGATCACCCCTCCACTTT.